Shown below are 25 T cell receptor beta chains from a single sample sequenced in a study of cytomegalovirus exposure and HLA in healthy donors. Generated by immunoSEQ multiplex PCR, the TCRdb table keeps only in-frame clones and is missing some. The sample lists about 110,000 clones, 88% seen once, with less than 2% in the top ten. The sample taken for sequencing was PBMCs. The receptors come from a young woman in good health and CMV-seropositive.

This chain uses TRBV27 with TRBJ1-5; 9 nucleotides align to TRBD1. The V gene end was trimmed by 0 bases and the J gene end by 6 bases; junction bases not matched to a gene: 3. Germline values: CDR1 MNHEY, CDR2 SMNVEV (reference sequence). The length of the CDR3 is 15 residues. CDR3 sequence reads: CASSLSGQGSQPQHF. The CDR3 nucleotides read TGTGCCAGCAGTTTATCCGGACAGGGGAGTCAGCCCCAGCATTTT.

V gene TRBV2 combines with J gene TRBJ2-1; a possible D gene is TRBD1 (5 bases). This CDR3 comprises 14 residues. V was cut by 7 bases and J by 8 bases, with 18 bases left in between. Germline values: CDR1 SNHLY, CDR2 FYNNEI. For the CDR3, the DNA is TGTGCCAGCAAGTGGCAGGGTGTTTTGGATGAGCAGTTCTTC. It yields the protein CASKWQGVLDEQFF. Based on the CDR3 plus reference TRBV2 and TRBJ2-1, the full variable domain is EPEVTQTPSHQVTQMGQEVILRCVPISNHLYFYWYRQILGQKVEFLVSFYNNEISEKSEIFDDQFSVERPDGSNFTLKIRSTKLEDSAMYFCASKWQGVLDEQFFGPGTRLTVL.

The chain couples TRBV25-1 to TRBJ2-5, with a tentative D call TRBD2 (7 bases). V lost 4 bases to trimming and J lost 1 base, with 13 bases between them. This CDR3 spans 15 amino acids. Per germline, CDR1 MGHDK and CDR2 SYGVNS. CDR3: CASSGVGGAQETQYF. In DNA, the CDR3 is TGTGCCAGCAGTGGAGTTGGGGGGGCCCAAGAGACCCAGTACTTC.

The rearrangement uses TRBV5-1 and TRBJ2-3, with D perhaps matching TRBD1 (5 bases). Trimming pared 3 bases from V and 8 bases from J, leaving 13 bases between. CDR1 and CDR2 (germline): SGHRS, YFSETQ. The CDR3 is made up of 13 amino acids. The CDR3 sequence is CASSSTIGATQYF. The DNA for the CDR3 is TGCGCCAGCAGCTCCACTATAGGGGCTACGCAGTATTTT.

The CDR3 spells CASRREGGTEAFF. CDR3 in DNA: TGTGCCAGCAGGAGAGAGGGTGGGACTGAAGCTTTCTTT. The chain recombines TRBV9 with TRBJ1-1, with unresolved D. CDR1 SGDLS and CDR2 YYNGEE come from the germline V gene. The CDR3 sequence is 13 residues long. Trimming left V 5 bases short and J 5 bases short, with 13 bases between. Together with reference TRBV9 and TRBJ1-1, the CDR3 gives the full variable domain: DSGVTQTPKHLITATGQRVTLRCSPRSGDLSVYWYQQSLDQGLQFLIQYYNGEERAKGNILERFSAQQFPDLHSELNLSSLELGDSALYFCASRREGGTEAFFGQGTRLTVV.

The CDR3 sequence is CASSYSTWEYGYTF. DNA for the CDR3: TGTGCCAGCAGTTACTCGACCTGGGAGTATGGCTACACCTTC. The rearrangement uses TRBV6-6 and TRBJ1-2; D is uncertain. The CDR3 has 14 residues. CDR1 is MNHNY, CDR2 SVGAGI, per germline (reference sequence). Trimming stripped 0 bases from V and 5 bases from J, with 10 bases between.

This clone has just one count. The chain uses TRBV27 and TRBJ1-5; D ambiguous. Looked up from germline, CDR1 is MNHEY and CDR2 is SMNVEV (reference sequence). The CDR3 length is 13 residues. The V end lost 0 bases, the J end lost 6 bases, and 6 bases lay between the germline ends. The CDR3 is CASSLSNSQPQHF. The DNA of the CDR3 is TGTGCCAGCAGTTTATCGAATAGTCAGCCCCAGCATTTT.

V gene TRBV4-1 combines with J gene TRBJ2-5, with 13 bases lining up with TRBD2. CDR1 is MGHRA, CDR2 YSYEKL, per germline. J was trimmed by 1 base and V by 3 bases; bases with no gene match: 5. CDR3 size: 17 residues. The CDR3 loop is CASSQRLAGGSQETQYF. In DNA form, the CDR3 reads TGCGCCAGCAGCCAGAGACTAGCGGGGGGAAGCCAAGAGACCCAGTACTTC.

The gene calls are TRBV6-1 and TRBJ1-2, with D perhaps matching TRBD1 (5 bases). CDR1 and CDR2 from the germline V gene are MNHNS and SASEGT. This CDR3 is built from 19 residues. Trimming removed 6 bases at V and 1 base at J, with 27 bases between. The CDR3 is CASSERMGRFQGFNYGYTF. DNA for the CDR3: TGTGCCAGCAGCGAACGGATGGGGAGGTTCCAGGGCTTTAACTATGGCTACACCTTC.

The chain has TRBV28 and TRBJ2-3, with 10 nucleotides matching TRBD1. The CDR3 has 17 residues. V was pared by 1 base and J by 1 base, with 5 bases of the junction left unmatched. Germline V gives CDR1 MDHEN, CDR2 SYDVKM. CDR3 sequence: CASSLSWTGGRTDTQYF. In DNA, the CDR3 is TGTGCCAGCAGTTTATCCTGGACAGGGGGACGCACAGATACGCAGTATTTT.

The chain employs TRBV6-6 and TRBJ1-2; D is perhaps TRBD1 (5 bases). The CDR3 spans 11 residues. V lost 4 bases, J lost 7 bases, and 7 bases lay in between. CDR1 is MNHNY, CDR2 SVGAGI, per germline (reference sequence). CDR3 nucleotides: TGTGCCAGCAGTTTCAGGGTTGGCTACACCTTC. Its translation is CASSFRVGYTF.

The chain recombines TRBV19 with TRBJ1-2; D not resolved. The CDR3 sequence is 15 residues long. V lost 3 bases to trimming and J lost 4 bases, with 15 bases between them. CDR1 LNHDA and CDR2 SQIVND come from the germline V gene (reference sequence). CDR3 sequence: CASSMPLRRSYGYTF. The CDR3 bases are TGTGCCAGTAGTATGCCCCTCAGGCGAAGCTATGGCTACACCTTC.

This chain joins TRBV2 and TRBJ2-7; the match to TRBD1 covers 10 bases. J lost 1 base, V lost 7 bases, and 4 bases had no gene match. Germline-derived CDR1 and CDR2 are SNHLY and FYNNEI. This CDR3 region has 14 residues. CDR3 sequence reads: CASTRQGASYEQYV. CDR3 in DNA: TGTGCCAGCACGAGACAGGGGGCGTCCTACGAGCAGTACGTC.

This chain links TRBV5-6 with TRBJ2-7, with D tentatively TRBD1 (5 bases). The CDR3 loop spans 15 amino acids. Between the trimmed V and J ends, which lost 4 bases and 6 bases, there was a span of 20 bases. Germline V gene lookup returns CDR1 SGHDT and CDR2 YYEEEE. The CDR3 DNA follows: TGTGCCAGCAGCGCTACAGGAACCCTCTTGCTCGAGCAGTACTTC. This codes for CASSATGTLLLEQYF.

The chain joins TRBV14 to TRBJ1-2, with TRBD1 identical over 9 bases. Trimming took 1 base from V and 4 from J; bases not matched to a gene: 4. CDR1 and CDR2 (germline): SGHDN, FVKESK. The CDR3 extends over 15 amino acids. The CDR3 loop reads CASSQAGTGSYGYTF. CDR3 nucleotides: TGTGCCAGCAGCCAAGCCGGGACAGGGAGCTATGGCTACACCTTC.

The rearrangement joins TRBV15 to TRBJ1-6, with unresolved D. CDR3 length: 14 residues. Germline V gives CDR1 LNHNV, CDR2 YYDKDF (reference sequence). V was cut by 6 bases and J by 8 bases, with 14 bases left in between. Here the CDR3 DNA reads TGTGCCACCAGTTTGAACGGGGAGCATTCACCCCTCCACTTT. It yields the protein CATSLNGEHSPLHF.

The chain joins TRBV10-3 to TRBJ2-2; 8 nucleotides agree with TRBD1. This CDR3 comprises 15 residues. The ends lost 2 bases at V and 7 bases at J; junction bases unmatched: 6. Germline V gene lookup returns CDR1 ENHRY and CDR2 SYGVKD. The CDR3 protein is CAISERQGAGGELFF. In DNA form, the CDR3 reads TGTGCCATCAGTGAGAGGCAGGGGGCTGGCGGGGAGCTGTTTTTT.

The genes are TRBV30 and TRBJ2-2; 8 nucleotides align to TRBD2. Germline assignment: CDR1 GTSNPN and CDR2 SVGIG (reference sequence). The CDR3 covers 20 residues. J gave up 0 bases and V 0 bases, and 15 bases lay outside the gene matches. The CDR3 spells CAWSVLLAGPRGTNTGELFF. The CDR3 DNA reads TGTGCCTGGAGTGTACTCCTAGCGGGTCCAAGGGGCACGAACACCGGGGAGCTGTTTTTT.

The chain employs TRBV9 and TRBJ1-3, with a tentative D call TRBD1 (6 bases). Germline CDR1 and CDR2: SGDLS and YYNGEE. Trimming removed 3 bases from V and 0 bases from J, with 13 bases in between. The CDR3 runs 16 residues. Here the CDR3 DNA reads TGTGCCAGCAGCGCTCTCGGGACATCCTCTGGAAACACCATATATTTT. Protein product: CASSALGTSSGNTIYF.

The CDR3 loop is CASSRITDLQETQYF. As DNA, the CDR3 is TGCGCCAGCAGCCGTATCACAGACCTCCAAGAGACCCAGTACTTC. V gene TRBV4-1 combines with J gene TRBJ2-5; no definite D call. Per germline, CDR1 MGHRA and CDR2 YSYEKL. The CDR3 is 15 residues long. V was trimmed by 4 bases and J by 1 base, leaving 13 bases between them.

The rearrangement uses TRBV11-2 and TRBJ2-4, with D perhaps matching TRBD2 (6 bases). Germline V CDR1 and CDR2: SGHAT, FQNNGV. V was trimmed by 5 bases and J by 1 base, leaving 18 bases between them. This CDR3 is 17 amino acids long. The CDR3 loop reads CASSPRQGGVAKNIQYF. In nucleotides, the CDR3 is TGTGCCAGCAGCCCCCGTCAGGGAGGTGTGGCCAAAAACATTCAGTACTTC.

The chain uses TRBV2 and TRBJ1-1; D is unclear. CDR3 length: 13 residues. Germline values: CDR1 SNHLY, CDR2 FYNNEI. Trimming stripped 2 bases from V and 7 bases from J, with 11 bases between. The CDR3 loop is CASSEPGRDEAFF. The CDR3 DNA is TGTGCCAGCAGTGAACCTGGGAGGGATGAAGCTTTCTTT.

This clone was observed a single time. The chain uses TRBV6-1 and TRBJ1-5; D is ambiguous. The CDR3 contains 15 residues. In germline, CDR1 is MNHNS, CDR2 SASEGT. V dropped 4 bases and J dropped 5 bases, with 15 bases sitting between them. CDR3 bases: TGTGCCAGCAGTGCCTCGCCGGGGAGGCATCAGCCCCAGCATTTT. Protein product: CASSASPGRHQPQHF.

The chain combines TRBV18 with TRBJ1-6; D not certain. Germline loops: CDR1 KGHSH, CDR2 LQKENI. V was trimmed by 3 bases and J by 4 bases, leaving 10 bases between them. The CDR3 is 15 amino acids. CDR3 sequence reads: CASSPSGLYNSPLHF. For the CDR3, the DNA is TGTGCCAGCTCACCTTCCGGACTTTATAATTCACCCCTCCACTTT.

This chain uses TRBV6-1 with TRBJ1-5; D is undetermined. CDR3 length equals 15 residues. CDR1 and CDR2 from the germline V gene are MNHNS and SASEGT. The germline V and J ends were trimmed by 3 bases and 10 bases, with 19 bases remaining between them. CDR3 residues: CASSDEGTVWSPQHF. CDR3 sequence (DNA): TGTGCCAGCAGTGATGAGGGCACCGTTTGGAGTCCCCAGCATTTT.